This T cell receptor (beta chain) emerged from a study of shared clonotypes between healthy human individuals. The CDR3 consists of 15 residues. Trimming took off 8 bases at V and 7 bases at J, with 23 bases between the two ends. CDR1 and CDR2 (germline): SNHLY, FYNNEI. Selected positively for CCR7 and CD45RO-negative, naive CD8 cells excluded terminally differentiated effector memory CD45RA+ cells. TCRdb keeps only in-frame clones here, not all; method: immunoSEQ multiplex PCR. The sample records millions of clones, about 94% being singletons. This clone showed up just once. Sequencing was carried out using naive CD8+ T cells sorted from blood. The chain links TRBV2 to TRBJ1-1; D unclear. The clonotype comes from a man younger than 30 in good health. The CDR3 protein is CASGILLVNDIEAFF. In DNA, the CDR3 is TGTGCCAGCGGTATCCTCCTCGTGAATGACATTGAAGCTTTCTTT.